This paragraph reports one T cell receptor (beta chain). These data come from a study of cytomegalovirus exposure and HLA in healthy donors. CDR1 and CDR2 (germline): SGDLS, YYNGEE. The V gene lost 3 bases and the J gene lost 4 bases, with 9 bases spanning the gap. The CDR3 is 13 amino acids. The PCR had 60 Vbeta and 13 Jbeta primers. Clones were sequenced by immunoSEQ multiplex PCR, and TCRdb holds only the in-frame ones, with some missing. The profile shows hundreds of thousands of clones, around 89% of them singletons. This sequence was found in a young woman in good health and CMV-seronegative. Input material: PBMCs. The chain links TRBV9 to TRBJ2-3; D call uncertain. This CDR3 reads CASSGGNADTQYF. DNA of the CDR3: TGTGCCAGCAGCGGCGGCAACGCAGATACGCAGTATTTT.